The present T cell receptor beta chain was sequenced within a study of metastatic and nonmetastatic thyroid tumors. Study-level points and caveats: For both blood and tumor, malignant thyroid tumors reportedly showed significantly higher TCR beta diversity than benign nodules did.

TCRdb reprocessed the PCR reads using MiXCR. The sample carries roughly 59,000 clones, around 15% recorded once. In regard to this clone: The target antigen is unknown. A much larger clone differs by one base, so this may be a read error.

The length of the CDR3 is 16 residues. Germline values: CDR1 DFQATT, CDR2 SNEGSKA (reference sequence). Trimming removed 6 bases at V and 3 bases at J, with 22 bases between. Patients were all untreated before their thyroid surgery. Sequencing input: blood. The origin of this receptor is a male donor with papillary thyroid cancer or a benign thyroid nodule (not recorded which). Some clones in this sample may be carry-over from other donors' samples. This chain links TRBV20-1 with TRBJ2-3; D not resolved. The CDR3 reads CSADENRFRATDTQYF. CDR3 DNA sequence: TGCAGTGCGGATGAGAACCGGTTTAGGGCAACAGATACGCAGTATTTT.